This paragraph reports one TCR beta chain. What it recognizes is unknown. The data derive from a study of vaccination effects on CD4 cells after COVID-19. Sequencing used immunoSEQ multiplex PCR; TCRdb keeps in-frame clones, though not all of them. The table has about 22,000 clones, roughly 73% seen once. Prior to sequencing, the ViraFEST assay stimulated PBMC with viral peptide pools, which expanded the antigen-specific CD4+ T cells. When less than 13 days of culture had elapsed, CD4+ T cells were isolated. All vaccine recipients tested negative for nucleocapsid antibodies and had never contracted SARS-CoV-2 infection. It was with about 10 IU/ml IL-2 and about 9.2 ug/ml peptides that some 2 million PBMC per well were cultured. In the cultures, half the medium was exchanged for IL-2 medium on days 3 and 7. Sequenced here: CD4+ T cells from PBMCs cultured with HCoV-NL63 spike peptides, sampled before COVID-19 vaccination. This TCR derives from a human donor who received a COVID-19 vaccine.

The CDR3 DNA reads TGTGCCAGCAGTTTATCCGGACTAGCGGGATCAAGCTCCTACAATGAGCAGTTCTTC. Amino acids: CASSLSGLAGSSSYNEQFF. The chain employs TRBV28 and TRBJ2-1; TRBD2 agrees at 12 bases. The CDR3 length is 19 residues. Trimming removed 1 base from V and 0 bases from J; junction bases left unmatched: 7. The germline gives CDR1 MDHEN, CDR2 SYDVKM.